The entry below gives a single T cell receptor beta chain sequence along with its context. Antigen: not known. This sample was taken from a study of monozygotic twins with inflammatory bowel disease. Blood was collected, approximately 2.5 ml per donor. The cDNA of both the TCRalpha and TCRbeta chains was subjected to two nested PCRs of roughly 15 and 9 cycles. One entry per CDR3 protein, without DNA, is what TCRdb gives after re-calling the 5' RACE reads. The sample holds around 370,000 distinct CDR3 sequences. The V gene's germline CDR1 is LGHNA and CDR2 YSLEER. The CDR3 contains 16 residues. Regarding the study as a whole: Background noise in patient repertoires may stem from differing immunosuppressive treatments.

Sequenced: blood. The gene calls are TRBV4-3 and TRBJ2-7; TCRdb's D gene call, TRBD1, goes unchecked for lack of DNA. The clonotype originates from a human donor with ulcerative colitis or Crohn's disease, or a healthy co-twin of an affected twin (not recorded which). CDR3 in amino acids: CASSQEAGGETYEQYF.